This TCR beta chain appears in the sequencing data of a study of identical twins. Points from the study as a whole: The study reached conclusions through statistical analysis that was cross-sectional, not following the same donors. Out-of-frame beta sequences exhibited a weaker degree of excess twin sharing. Monozygotic twin pairs showed more out-of-frame TCR alpha sharing than models estimated.

This clonotype was seen repeatedly, ten times or more. Antigen unknown. The CDR3 is 15 residues long. The germline V gene encodes CDR1 SEHNR and CDR2 FQNEAQ (reference sequence). The ends were cut back, 5 bases at V and 0 bases at J, with 11 bases in the middle. TCRdb reanalysed the 5' RACE reads using MiXCR and keeps one entry per CDR3 protein. The table records 350,000 to 400,000 distinct CDR3 sequences, approximately 8.7% of them present only once. The V gene is TRBV7-9, the J gene TRBJ2-1, with D possibly matching TRBD2 (6 bases). Sequencing was carried out using naive T cells sorted from blood. The source of this sequence is a woman in her fifties or sixties in good health. The CDR3 here is CASSPKEGSYNEQFF. The CDR3, as DNA: TGTGCCAGCAGCCCCAAGGAGGGCTCCTACAATGAGCAGTTCTTC.